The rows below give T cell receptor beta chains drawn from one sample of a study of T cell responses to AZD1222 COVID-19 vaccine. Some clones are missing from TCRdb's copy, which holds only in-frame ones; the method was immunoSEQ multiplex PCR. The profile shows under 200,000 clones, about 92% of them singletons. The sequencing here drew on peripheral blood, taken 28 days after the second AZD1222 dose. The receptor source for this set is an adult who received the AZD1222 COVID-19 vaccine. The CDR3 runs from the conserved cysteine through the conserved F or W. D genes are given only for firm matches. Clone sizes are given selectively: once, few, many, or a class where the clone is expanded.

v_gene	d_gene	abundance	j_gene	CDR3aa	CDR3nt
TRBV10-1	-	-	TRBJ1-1	CASSEAGGGDDEAFF	TGCGCCAGCAGTGAGGCAGGTGGAGGGGATGATGAAGCTTTCTTT
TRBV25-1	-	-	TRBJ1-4	CASSEFHRGGATNEKLFF	TGTGCCAGCAGTGAATTTCATAGGGGGGGGGCAACTAATGAAAAACTGTTTTTT
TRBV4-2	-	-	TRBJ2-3	CASSPGHPRTDTQYF	TGTGCCAGCAGCCCCGGACACCCACGCACAGATACGCAGTATTTT
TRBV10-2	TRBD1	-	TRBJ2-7	CASRGDSSYEQYF	TGCGCCAGCAGGGGGGACAGCTCCTACGAGCAGTACTTC
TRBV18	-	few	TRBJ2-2	CASSPDTGELFF	TGTGCCAGCTCACCGGACACCGGGGAGCTGTTTTTT
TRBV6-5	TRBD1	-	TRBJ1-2	CASSYGRGNYGYTF	TGTGCCAGCAGTTACGGCAGGGGGAACTATGGCTACACCTTC
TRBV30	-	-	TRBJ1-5	CAWSVQSLNQPQHF	TGTGCCTGGAGTGTACAGTCACTCAATCAGCCCCAGCATTTT
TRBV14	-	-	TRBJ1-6	CASSQVAGAYNSPLHF	TGTGCCAGCAGCCAAGTGGCCGGAGCCTATAATTCACCCCTCCACTTT
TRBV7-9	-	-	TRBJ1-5	CASSLAPGSQPQHF	TGTGCCAGCAGCTTAGCCCCGGGCAGTCAGCCCCAGCATTTT
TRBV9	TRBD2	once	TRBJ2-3	CASSAGTSGSTDTQYF	TGTGCCAGCAGCGCCGGGACTAGCGGAAGCACAGATACGCAGTATTTT
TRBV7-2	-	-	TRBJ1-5	CASSLPGGYSNQPQHF	TGTGCCAGCAGCTTACCAGGCGGGTATAGCAATCAGCCCCAGCATTTT
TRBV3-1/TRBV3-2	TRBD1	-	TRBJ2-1	CASSPGTGMYNEQFF	TGTGCCAGCAGCCCCGGGACAGGGATGTACAATGAGCAGTTCTTC
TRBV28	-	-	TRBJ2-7	CASSWGQGANEQYF	TGTGCCAGCAGTTGGGGACAAGGGGCCAACGAGCAGTACTTC
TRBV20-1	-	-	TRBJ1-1	CSASPGEAFF	TGCAGTGCTAGTCCCGGAGAAGCTTTCTTT
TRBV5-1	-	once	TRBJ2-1	CASSLVDEQFF	TGCGCCAGCAGCTTGGTTGATGAGCAGTTCTTC
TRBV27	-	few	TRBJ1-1	CASSLSVNTEAFF	TGTGCCAGCAGTTTGTCGGTGAACACTGAAGCTTTCTTT
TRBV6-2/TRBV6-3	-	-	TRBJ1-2	CASSLDSIYGYTF	TGTGCCAGCAGCCTCGACAGTATCTATGGCTACACCTTC
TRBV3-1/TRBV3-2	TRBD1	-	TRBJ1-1	CASRQGRGNTEAFF	TGTGCCAGCCGACAGGGAAGGGGAAACACTGAAGCTTTCTTT
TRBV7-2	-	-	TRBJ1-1	CASSLSGRWNTEAFF	TGTGCCAGCAGCCTTTCAGGACGGTGGAACACTGAAGCTTTCTTT
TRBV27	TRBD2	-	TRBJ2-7	CASSPGLAEYYEQYF	TGTGCCAGCAGCCCGGGACTAGCGGAATACTACGAGCAGTACTTC
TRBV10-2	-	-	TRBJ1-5	CASSVGNQPQHF	TGCGCCAGCAGTGTAGGCAATCAGCCCCAGCATTTT
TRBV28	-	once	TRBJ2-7	CASSPRGDEQYF	TGTGCCAGCAGCCCAAGGGGGGACGAGCAGTACTTC
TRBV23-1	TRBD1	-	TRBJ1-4	CASSPTRQGAMNEKLFF	TGCGCCAGCAGTCCAACTCGACAGGGGGCGATGAACGAAAAACTGTTTTTT
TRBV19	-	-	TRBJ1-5	CASQQGGQPQHF	TGTGCCAGTCAACAGGGAGGGCAGCCCCAGCATTTT
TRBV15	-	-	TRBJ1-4	CATSRGDWVSEEKLFF	TGTGCCACCAGCAGGGGGGATTGGGTTAGCGAGGAAAAACTGTTTTTT
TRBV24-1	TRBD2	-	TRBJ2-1	CATSDLSSGDNEQFF	TGTGCCACCAGTGATTTGTCTAGCGGGGACAATGAGCAGTTCTTC
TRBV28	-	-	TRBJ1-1	CASSAGRSTEAFF	TGTGCCAGCAGCGCTGGACGGAGCACTGAAGCTTTCTTT
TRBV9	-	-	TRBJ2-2	CASSVERGEIGELFF	TGTGCCAGCAGCGTAGAGAGAGGGGAAATCGGGGAGCTGTTTTTT
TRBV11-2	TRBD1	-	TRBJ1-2	CASSPRGRGQEGYTF	TGTGCCAGCAGCCCCAGGGGCAGGGGGCAGGAAGGCTACACCTTC
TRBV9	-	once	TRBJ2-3	CASSVGSQDTQYF	TGTGCCAGCAGCGTAGGGTCCCAAGATACGCAGTATTTT
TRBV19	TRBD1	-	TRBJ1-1	CASSIVFGTGDTEAFF	TGTGCCAGTAGTATAGTCTTCGGGACAGGGGACACTGAAGCTTTCTTT
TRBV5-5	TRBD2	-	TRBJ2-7	CASSLTSGSSYEQYF	TGTGCCAGCAGCCTCACTAGCGGGAGCTCCTACGAGCAGTACTTC
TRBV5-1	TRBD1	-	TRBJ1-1	CASSTAGGGNTEAFF	TGCGCCAGCAGCACGGCAGGGGGTGGAAACACTGAAGCTTTCTTT
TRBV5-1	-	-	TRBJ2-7	CASSLDRLGSYEQYF	TGCGCCAGCAGCTTGGATCGGCTTGGCTCCTACGAGCAGTACTTC
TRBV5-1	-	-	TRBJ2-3	CASSPGRSGLYTDTQYF	TGCGCCAGCAGCCCGGGTCGGAGCGGCCTTTACACAGATACGCAGTATTTT
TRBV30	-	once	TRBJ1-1	CAWRRIEAFF	TGTGCCTGGAGAAGGATTGAAGCTTTCTTT
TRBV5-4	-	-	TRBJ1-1	CASSSVWGPDTEAFF	TGTGCCAGCAGCTCGGTATGGGGCCCTGACACTGAAGCTTTCTTT
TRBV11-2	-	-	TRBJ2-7	CASSLGLRVYEQYF	TGTGCCAGCAGCCTGGGACTGAGGGTTTACGAGCAGTACTTC
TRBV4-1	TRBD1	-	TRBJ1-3	CASSQGVQGAGNTIYF	TGCGCCAGCAGCCAGGGGGTACAGGGGGCTGGAAACACCATATATTTT
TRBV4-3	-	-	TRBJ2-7	CASSQVGSLEQYF	TGCGCCAGCAGCCAAGTCGGGAGTCTCGAGCAGTACTTC
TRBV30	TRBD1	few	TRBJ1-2	CAWWTGVGGGYTF	TGTGCCTGGTGGACAGGGGTGGGAGGTGGCTACACCTTC
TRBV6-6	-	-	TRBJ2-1	CASSYAQADNEQFF	TGTGCCAGCAGTTACGCCCAGGCGGACAATGAGCAGTTCTTC